The clone carrying this T cell receptor (beta chain) was counted at least ten times. The antigen is undetermined. This sample is part of a study of breast tumors, draining lymph nodes, adjacent tissues. Study results and limitations: Tumors had less TCR diversity than lymph nodes, more than nontumor tissue.

Using its own MiXCR run on the multiplex PCR reads, TCRdb lists one record per CDR3 protein. The data show more than 80,000 distinct CDR3 sequences, with roughly 29% seen just once and approximately 5% held by the top ten. Per germline, CDR1 DFQATT and CDR2 SNEGSKA (reference sequence). This CDR3 spans 12 amino acids. Trimming stripped 2 bases from V and 6 bases from J, with 11 bases between. Breast cancer patients provided tissue from their axillary draining lymph nodes. This rearrangement joins TRBV20-1 to TRBJ2-7, with D possibly being TRBD2 (5 bases). The sequence came from a female donor with breast cancer. Some clones in this sample may be carry-over from other donors' samples. Sequenced input: axillary lymph node tissue. The CDR3 sequence is CSARRDRGEQYF. The CDR3 DNA sequence: TGCAGTGCTAGACGGGATCGCGGCGAGCAGTACTTC.